Following are 17 T cell receptor beta chains from one sample sequenced in a study of T cell responses to AZD1222 COVID-19 vaccine. Libraries were prepared by immunoSEQ multiplex PCR; TCRdb keeps only in-frame clonotypes and omits some of them. The sample holds 160,000 or so clones, roughly 94% seen once. Sequencing used peripheral blood, obtained 28 days after the second AZD1222 dose. These receptors were obtained from an adult who received the AZD1222 COVID-19 vaccine.

This chain joins TRBV11-2 and TRBJ2-7; 10 bases match TRBD2. The CDR3 has 17 residues. Germline loops: CDR1 SGHAT, CDR2 FQNNGV. J lost 0 bases, V lost 3 bases, and 8 bases had no gene match. CDR3 DNA sequence: TGTGCCAGCAGCTTTACATTTAGCGGGGGGAGCTCCTACGAGCAGTACTTC. This translates into CASSFTFSGGSSYEQYF.

The gene calls are TRBV12-3 or TRBV12-4 and TRBJ1-2; perhaps TRBD1 as D (5 bases). CDR3 size: 12 residues. V was pared by 5 bases and J by 4 bases, with 8 bases between. CDR3 region: CASSAGVYGYTF. CDR3 sequence (DNA): TGTGCCAGCAGTGCGGGGGTCTATGGCTACACCTTC.

The chain joins TRBV2 to TRBJ1-2, with a possible D match to TRBD1 (6 bases). Germline V lookup: CDR1 SNHLY, CDR2 FYNNEI. The CDR3 length is 15 residues. V was shortened by 7 bases and J by 2 bases, with 17 bases between the two germline ends. The CDR3 region is CASKVRGESNYGYTF. In DNA form, the CDR3 reads TGTGCCAGCAAGGTCAGGGGAGAATCAAACTATGGCTACACCTTC.

The J gene is TRBJ1-2, the V gene TRBV18, with D perhaps matching TRBD1 (6 bases). Germline lookup yields CDR1 KGHSH and CDR2 LQKENI. The ends were cut back, 4 bases at V and 6 bases at J, with 9 bases in the middle. The CDR3 is 12 amino acids. The DNA for the CDR3 is TGTGCCAGCTCACAAGACAGGAATGGCTACACCTTC. As protein: CASSQDRNGYTF.

This chain joins TRBV7-8 and TRBJ2-7; no reliable D call. With 5 bases removed from V and 3 bases from J, the gap between germline ends came to 11 bases. The CDR3 runs 13 residues. The germline V gene has CDR1 SGHVS and CDR2 FQNEAQ. The CDR3 reads CASSLQQRYEQYF. The DNA for the CDR3 is TGTGCCAGCAGCCTCCAACAGCGCTACGAGCAGTACTTC.

The J gene is TRBJ1-2, the V gene TRBV18; 11 bases map to TRBD1. This CDR3 comprises 13 residues. V lost 6 bases, J lost 7 bases, and 4 bases stayed unmatched. Germline V gene data show CDR1 as KGHSH and CDR2 as LQKENI. The CDR3 here is CASSSGQGVGYTF. For the CDR3, the DNA is TGTGCCAGCTCCTCGGGACAGGGGGTTGGCTACACCTTC.

This chain connects TRBV7-9 to TRBJ1-3; no clear D. V shed 3 bases and J shed 2 bases, with 17 bases lying between them. The CDR3 covers 17 residues. Germline V gene sequence: CDR1 SEHNR, CDR2 FQNEAQ (reference sequence). CDR3 in DNA: TGTGCCAGCAGCTTTCCTTGGACCGAGGTTCCTGGAAACACCATATATTTT. As protein: CASSFPWTEVPGNTIYF.

The genes are TRBV6-5 and TRBJ1-3, with D possibly TRBD1 on 5 matching bases. Germline CDR1 MNHEY, CDR2 SVGAGI. This CDR3 is built from 15 residues. V lost 2 bases to trimming and J lost 0 bases, with 8 bases between them. The CDR3 DNA reads TGTGCCAGCAGTTACAGGCAGGGCTCTGGAAACACCATATATTTT. Amino acid sequence: CASSYRQGSGNTIYF.

The chain recombines TRBV3-1 (or the pseudogene TRBV3-2) with TRBJ1-1; D ambiguous. Trimming removed 2 bases at V and 8 bases at J, with 6 bases between. CDR3 length: 11 residues. CDR1 and CDR2 from the germline V gene are LGHDT and YNNKEL (reference sequence). The CDR3 region is CASSQTREAFF. In nucleotides, the CDR3 is TGTGCCAGCAGCCAAACCAGAGAAGCTTTCTTT.

The chain recombines TRBV5-4 with TRBJ1-1; D remains ambiguous. The CDR3 consists of 14 residues. The germline V gene encodes CDR1 SGHNT and CDR2 YYREEE (reference sequence). V dropped 0 bases and J dropped 2 bases, with 8 bases sitting between them. The CDR3: CASSLVGSNTEAFF. The CDR3 region has the DNA TGTGCCAGCAGCTTGGTAGGGTCCAACACTGAAGCTTTCTTT.

This chain links TRBV2 with TRBJ2-1; TRBD1 or TRBD2 may be the D gene (5 bases each). V lost 7 bases and J 2 bases, leaving 18 bases between the germline ends. The CDR3 runs 16 residues. Germline values: CDR1 SNHLY, CDR2 FYNNEI. This CDR3 is CASTSFTGTTYNEQFF. In DNA form, the CDR3 reads TGTGCCAGCACCTCCTTCACGGGGACCACCTACAATGAGCAGTTCTTC.

The V and J genes are TRBV29-1 and TRBJ1-1, with unresolved D. Between the trimmed V and J ends, which lost 6 bases and 4 bases, there was a span of 12 bases. This CDR3 spans 12 amino acids. The germline V gene encodes CDR1 SQVTM and CDR2 ANQGSEA. The CDR3 is CSVPGRTTEAFF. The DNA of the CDR3 is TGCAGCGTCCCCGGGAGGACCACTGAAGCTTTCTTT.

The chain is built from TRBV6-5 and TRBJ2-6; the D is unclear. Germline loops: CDR1 MNHEY, CDR2 SVGAGI. This CDR3 has 15 residues. V shed 0 bases and J shed 0 bases, with 3 bases lying between them. CDR3 protein: CASSYSISGANVLTF. The DNA of the CDR3 is TGTGCCAGCAGTTACTCGATCTCTGGGGCCAACGTCCTGACTTTC.

The table lists this clone with a count of one. CDR3 bases: TGTGCCAGCAGTGAGGACCTAAGGAACATGAACACTGAAGCTTTCTTT. It yields the protein CASSEDLRNMNTEAFF. The rearrangement uses TRBV6-1 and TRBJ1-1; D is unclear. Germline values: CDR1 MNHNS, CDR2 SASEGT. The CDR3 length is 16 residues. The V and J ends lost 3 bases and 0 bases respectively, with 14 bases between them.

The genes are TRBV4-1 and TRBJ1-6; 8 nucleotides agree with TRBD1. Trimming at V came to 4 bases and at J to 6 bases, leaving 14 bases not matched to a gene. This CDR3 is 18 amino acids long. Germline V lookup: CDR1 MGHRA, CDR2 YSYEKL. The CDR3 protein is CASSRDPQGAAGNSPLHF. DNA for the CDR3: TGCGCCAGCAGCCGGGACCCCCAGGGGGCGGCAGGTAATTCACCCCTCCACTTT.

The chain employs TRBV10-3 and TRBJ1-1, with 12 positions matching TRBD1. This CDR3 comprises 14 residues. The V segment lost 6 bases and the J segment 4 bases; nucleotides outside the gene matches: 3. Germline loops: CDR1 ENHRY, CDR2 SYGVKD. In DNA form, the CDR3 reads TGTGCCATCAGCCCGGGACAGGGGGCCACTGAAGCTTTCTTT. Protein sequence: CAISPGQGATEAFF.

This clone occurred a few times. The J gene is TRBJ2-7, the V gene TRBV2, with unresolved D. Trimming took off 4 bases at V and 1 base at J, with 8 bases between the two ends. CDR3 length: 13 residues. Germline V gene data show CDR1 as SNHLY and CDR2 as FYNNEI. The CDR3 region has the DNA TGTGCCAGCAGTGGCGGCAGTTCCTACGAGCAGTACTTC. Amino acids: CASSGGSSYEQYF.